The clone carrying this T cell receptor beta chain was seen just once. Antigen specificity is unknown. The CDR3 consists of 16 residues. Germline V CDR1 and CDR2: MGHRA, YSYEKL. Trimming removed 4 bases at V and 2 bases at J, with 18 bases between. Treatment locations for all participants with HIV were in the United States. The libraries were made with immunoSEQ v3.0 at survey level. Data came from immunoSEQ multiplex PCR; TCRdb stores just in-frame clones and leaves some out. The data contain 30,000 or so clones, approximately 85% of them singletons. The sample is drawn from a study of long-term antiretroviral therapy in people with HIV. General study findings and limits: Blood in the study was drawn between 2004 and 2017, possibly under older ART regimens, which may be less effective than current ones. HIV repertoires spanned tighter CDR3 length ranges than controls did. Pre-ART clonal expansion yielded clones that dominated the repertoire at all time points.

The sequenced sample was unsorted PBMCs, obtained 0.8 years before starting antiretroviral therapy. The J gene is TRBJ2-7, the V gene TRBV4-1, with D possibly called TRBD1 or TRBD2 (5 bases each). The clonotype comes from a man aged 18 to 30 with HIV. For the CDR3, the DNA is TGCGCCAGCAGCCCAGTCGGGGCATCAAGTACCTACGAGCAGTACTTC. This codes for CASSPVGASSTYEQYF.